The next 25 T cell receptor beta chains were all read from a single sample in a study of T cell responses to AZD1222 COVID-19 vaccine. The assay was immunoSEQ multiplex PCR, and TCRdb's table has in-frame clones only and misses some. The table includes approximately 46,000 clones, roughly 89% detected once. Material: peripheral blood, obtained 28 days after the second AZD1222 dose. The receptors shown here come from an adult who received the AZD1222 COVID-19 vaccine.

This chain's CDR3 is CASSQDQGERRELFF. For the CDR3, the DNA is TGCGCCAGCAGCCAAGATCAGGGGGAGAGGAGGGAGCTGTTTTTT. V usage is TRBV4-3 and J usage is TRBJ2-2, with 7 bases lining up with TRBD1. The V and J ends lost 0 bases and 9 bases, in that order; junction bases with no gene match: 7. The CDR3 runs to 15 residues. Germline values: CDR1 LGHNA, CDR2 YSLEER.

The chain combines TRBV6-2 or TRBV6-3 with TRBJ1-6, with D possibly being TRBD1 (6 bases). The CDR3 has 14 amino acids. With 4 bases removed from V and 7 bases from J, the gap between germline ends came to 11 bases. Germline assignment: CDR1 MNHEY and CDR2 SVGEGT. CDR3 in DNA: TGTGCCAGCAGTTTTCGACAGGAGAATTCACCCCTCCACTTT. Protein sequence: CASSFRQENSPLHF.

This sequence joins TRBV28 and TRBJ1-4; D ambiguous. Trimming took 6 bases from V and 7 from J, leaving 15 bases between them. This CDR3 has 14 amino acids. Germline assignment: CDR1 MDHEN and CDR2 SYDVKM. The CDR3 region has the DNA TGTGCCAGCAGGGCGGTTAAGATGGGTGAAAAACTGTTTTTT. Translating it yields CASRAVKMGEKLFF.

CDR3 DNA: TGTGCCAGCAGCCCCGGGAGCTGGTGCACTGAAGCTTTCTTT. It specifies CASSPGSWCTEAFF. This chain connects TRBV3-1 (or the pseudogene TRBV3-2) to TRBJ1-1; D remains ambiguous. The V end was cut by 4 bases, the J end by 4 bases, with 13 bases between. The CDR3 spans 14 residues. Germline CDR1 is LGHDT and CDR2 is YNNKEL (reference sequence).

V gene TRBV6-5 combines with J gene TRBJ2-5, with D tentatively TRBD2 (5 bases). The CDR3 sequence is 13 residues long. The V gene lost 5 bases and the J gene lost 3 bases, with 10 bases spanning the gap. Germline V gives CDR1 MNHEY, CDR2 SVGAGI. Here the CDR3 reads CASSRGREETQYF. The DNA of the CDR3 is TGTGCCAGCAGTCGGGGTAGGGAAGAGACCCAGTACTTC.

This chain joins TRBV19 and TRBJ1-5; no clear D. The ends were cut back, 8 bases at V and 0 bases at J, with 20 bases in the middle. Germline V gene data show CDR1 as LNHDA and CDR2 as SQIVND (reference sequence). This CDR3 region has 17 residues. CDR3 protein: CASGGTEESYSNQPQHF. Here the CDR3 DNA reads TGTGCCAGTGGTGGTACAGAAGAGAGCTATAGCAATCAGCCCCAGCATTTT.

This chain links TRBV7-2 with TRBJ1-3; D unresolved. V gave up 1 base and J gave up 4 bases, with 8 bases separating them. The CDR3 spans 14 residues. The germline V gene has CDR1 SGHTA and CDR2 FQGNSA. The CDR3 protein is CASSLEFRGNTIYF. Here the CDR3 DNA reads TGTGCCAGCAGCTTAGAATTCAGGGGAAACACCATATATTTT.

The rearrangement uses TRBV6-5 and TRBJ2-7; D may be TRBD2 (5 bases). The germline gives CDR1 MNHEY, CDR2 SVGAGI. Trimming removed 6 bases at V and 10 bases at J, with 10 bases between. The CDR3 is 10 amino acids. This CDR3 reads CASRNPGQYF. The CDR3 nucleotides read TGTGCCAGCAGGAACCCGGGACAGTACTTC.

CDR3 nucleotides: TGTGCCAGCAGTTATGTGGGGGACTGGGACACCATATATTTT. It is translated as CASSYVGDWDTIYF. The rearrangement uses TRBV6-5 and TRBJ1-3; D may be TRBD1 (5 bases). The length of the CDR3 is 14 residues. Germline lookup yields CDR1 MNHEY and CDR2 SVGAGI. V was trimmed by 3 bases and J by 8 bases, leaving 14 bases between them.

This chain's CDR3 is CASSFRLPPYEQYF. The CDR3 DNA reads TGTGCCAGCAGTTTTCGGCTTCCGCCCTACGAGCAGTACTTC. The rearrangement uses TRBV28 and TRBJ2-7; no firm D call. The CDR3 is made up of 14 amino acids. Trimming removed 3 bases at V and 2 bases at J, with 11 bases between. Germline CDR1 reads MDHEN; CDR2 reads SYDVKM.

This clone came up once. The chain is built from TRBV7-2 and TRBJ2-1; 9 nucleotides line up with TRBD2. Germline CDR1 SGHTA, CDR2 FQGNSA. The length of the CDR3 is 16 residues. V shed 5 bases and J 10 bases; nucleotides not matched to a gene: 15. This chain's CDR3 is CASSPRGAGGRQEQFF. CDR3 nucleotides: TGTGCCAGCAGCCCCCGGGGAGCGGGAGGACGACAGGAGCAGTTCTTC.

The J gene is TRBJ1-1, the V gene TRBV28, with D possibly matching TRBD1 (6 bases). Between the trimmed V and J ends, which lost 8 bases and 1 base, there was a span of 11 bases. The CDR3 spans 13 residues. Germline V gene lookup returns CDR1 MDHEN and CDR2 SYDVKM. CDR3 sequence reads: CASRTDRNTEAFF. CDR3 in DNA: TGTGCCAGCCGGACAGATCGGAACACTGAAGCTTTCTTT.

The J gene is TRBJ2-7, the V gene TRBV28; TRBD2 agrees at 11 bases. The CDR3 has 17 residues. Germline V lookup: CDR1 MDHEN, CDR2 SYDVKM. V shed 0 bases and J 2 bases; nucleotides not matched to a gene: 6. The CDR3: CASSLWTSGTGAYEQYF. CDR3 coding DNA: TGTGCCAGCAGTTTATGGACTAGCGGGACTGGGGCCTACGAGCAGTACTTC.

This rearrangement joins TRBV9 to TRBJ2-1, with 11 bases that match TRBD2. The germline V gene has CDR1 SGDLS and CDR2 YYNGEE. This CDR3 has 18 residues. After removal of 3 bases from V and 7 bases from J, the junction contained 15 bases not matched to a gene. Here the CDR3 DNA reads TGTGCCAGCAGCGCCGGTAGGGGGACTAGCGGTGTACGGAATGAGCAGTTCTTC. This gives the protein CASSAGRGTSGVRNEQFF.

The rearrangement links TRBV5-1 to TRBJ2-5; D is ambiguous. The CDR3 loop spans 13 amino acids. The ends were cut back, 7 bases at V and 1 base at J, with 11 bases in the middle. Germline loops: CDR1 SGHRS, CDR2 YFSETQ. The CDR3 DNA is TGCGCCAGCTCTCTGCCCCCCCAAGAGACCCAGTACTTC. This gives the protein CASSLPPQETQYF.

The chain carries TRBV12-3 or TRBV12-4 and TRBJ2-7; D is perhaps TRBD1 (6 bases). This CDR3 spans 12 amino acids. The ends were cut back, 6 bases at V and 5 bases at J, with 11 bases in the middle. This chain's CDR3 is CASRSPGDEQYF. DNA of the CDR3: TGTGCCAGCAGATCCCCAGGGGACGAGCAGTACTTC.

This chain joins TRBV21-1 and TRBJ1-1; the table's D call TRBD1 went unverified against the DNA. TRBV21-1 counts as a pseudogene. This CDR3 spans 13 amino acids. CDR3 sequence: CASNFRENTEAFF. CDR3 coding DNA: TGTGCCAGCAATTTCAGGGAGAACACTGAAGCTTTCTTT.

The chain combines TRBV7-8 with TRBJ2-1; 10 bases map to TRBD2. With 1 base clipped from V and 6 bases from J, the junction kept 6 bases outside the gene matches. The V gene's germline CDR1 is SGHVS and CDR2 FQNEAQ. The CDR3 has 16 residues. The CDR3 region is CASSLVASGRGNEQFF. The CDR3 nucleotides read TGTGCCAGCAGCTTAGTAGCTAGCGGGAGAGGCAATGAGCAGTTCTTC. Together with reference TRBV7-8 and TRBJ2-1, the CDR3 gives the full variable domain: GAGVSQSPRYKVAKRGQDVALRCDPISGHVSLFWYQQALGQGPEFLTYFQNEAQLDKSGLPSDRFFAERPEGSVSTLKIQRTQQEDSAVYLCASSLVASGRGNEQFFGPGTRLTVL.

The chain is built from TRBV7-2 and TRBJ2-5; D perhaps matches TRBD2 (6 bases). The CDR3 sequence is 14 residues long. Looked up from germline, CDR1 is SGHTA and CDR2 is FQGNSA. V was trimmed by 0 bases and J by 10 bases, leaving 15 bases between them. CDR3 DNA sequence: TGTGCCAGCAGCTTAGCAGGATCCATGGGGGGCCAGTACTTC. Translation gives CASSLAGSMGGQYF. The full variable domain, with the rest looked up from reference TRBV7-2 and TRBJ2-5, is GAGVSQSPSNKVTEKGKDVELRCDPISGHTALYWYRQSLGQGLEFLIYFQGNSAPDKSGLPSDRFSAERTGGSVSTLTIQRTQQEDSAVYLCASSLAGSMGGQYFGPGTRLLVL.

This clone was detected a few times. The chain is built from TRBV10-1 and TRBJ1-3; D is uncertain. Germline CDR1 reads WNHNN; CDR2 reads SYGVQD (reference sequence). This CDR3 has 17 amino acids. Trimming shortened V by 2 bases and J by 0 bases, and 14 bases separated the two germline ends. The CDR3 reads CASSERYGLSSGNTIYF. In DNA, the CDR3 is TGCGCCAGCAGTGAGCGCTACGGCTTAAGCTCTGGAAACACCATATATTTT.

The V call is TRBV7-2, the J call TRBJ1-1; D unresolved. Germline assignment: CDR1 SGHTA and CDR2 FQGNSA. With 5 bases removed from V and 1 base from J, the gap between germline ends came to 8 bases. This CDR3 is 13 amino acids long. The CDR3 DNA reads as TGTGCCAGCAGCCAGAGAAAGAACACTGAAGCTTTCTTT. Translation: CASSQRKNTEAFF.

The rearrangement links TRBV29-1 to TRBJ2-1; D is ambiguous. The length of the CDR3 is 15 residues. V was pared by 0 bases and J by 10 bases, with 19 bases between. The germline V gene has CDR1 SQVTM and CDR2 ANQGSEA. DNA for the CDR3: TGCAGCGTTGAAGATGATCACAGCCTTGATGGAGAGCAGTTCTTC. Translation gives CSVEDDHSLDGEQFF.

The DNA of the CDR3 is TGTGCCAGCAGCTTCGAGGACAGGGCCTACGAGCAGTACTTC. Encoded protein: CASSFEDRAYEQYF. The rearrangement uses TRBV5-4 and TRBJ2-7; 8 bases agree with TRBD1. CDR1 is SGHNT and CDR2 is YYREEE in the germline V gene (reference sequence). The CDR3 has 14 residues. The J segment lost 2 bases and the V segment lost 2 bases, leaving 3 bases of the junction unmatched.

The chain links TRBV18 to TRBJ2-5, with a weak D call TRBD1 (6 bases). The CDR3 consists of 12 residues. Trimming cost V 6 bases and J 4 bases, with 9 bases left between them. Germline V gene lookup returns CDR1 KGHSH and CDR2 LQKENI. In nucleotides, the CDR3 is TGTGCCAGCTCGAGAGGGGGAGAGACCCAGTACTTC. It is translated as CASSRGGETQYF.

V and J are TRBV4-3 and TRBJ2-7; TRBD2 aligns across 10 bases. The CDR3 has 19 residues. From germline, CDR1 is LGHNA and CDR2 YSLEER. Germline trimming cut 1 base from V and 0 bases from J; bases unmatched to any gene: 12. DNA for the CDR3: TGCGCCAGCAGCCAAGGGTCTAGCGGGAGATTATCCGGCTCCTACGAGCAGTACTTC. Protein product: CASSQGSSGRLSGSYEQYF.